One sample yielded the 10 T cell receptor beta chains listed below, sequenced in a study of cytomegalovirus exposure and HLA in healthy donors. Primers: 60 Vbeta forward and 13 Jbeta reverse. TCRdb's copy holds only in-frame clones and misses some; the assay was immunoSEQ multiplex PCR. The sample contains under 200,000 clones, about 82% of which appear only once. The sample was PBMCs. These receptors originate from a woman aged 45 to 65 in good health and CMV-seronegative.

The gene calls are TRBV6-5 and TRBJ1-1, with TRBD1 matching 8 bases. The CDR3 extends over 14 amino acids. The ends lost 1 base at V and 11 bases at J; junction bases unmatched: 9. CDR1 is MNHEY, CDR2 SVGAGI, per germline. CDR3 sequence: CASSYYRTGKVAFF. CDR3 nucleotides: TGTGCCAGCAGTTACTATCGGACAGGGAAGGTGGCTTTCTTT.

This CDR3 is CASSLRQDSPLHF. As DNA, the CDR3 is TGCGCCAGCAGCTTACGACAGGATTCACCCCTCCACTTT. The rearrangement links TRBV5-1 to TRBJ1-6, with a weak D call TRBD1 (6 bases). The CDR3 is made up of 13 amino acids. Germline V gene lookup returns CDR1 SGHRS and CDR2 YFSETQ. Trimming cost V 2 bases and J 8 bases, with 8 bases left between them.

This clone was counted once. V and J are TRBV5-1 and TRBJ2-3; the D gene is possibly TRBD1 (5 bases). The CDR3 contains 13 residues. Trimming pared 4 bases from V and 3 bases from J, leaving 9 bases between. Germline-derived CDR1 and CDR2 are SGHRS and YFSETQ. CDR3 region: CASSLGPTDTQYF. CDR3 DNA sequence: TGCGCCAGCAGCCTGGGGCCGACAGATACGCAGTATTTT.

The chain combines TRBV28 with TRBJ2-1; D is unclear. V lost 6 bases and J lost 8, with 14 bases in between. This CDR3 is 13 amino acids long. Germline CDR1 and CDR2: MDHEN and SYDVKM. CDR3 in DNA: TGTGCCAGCAGAGAAAGCTCCATGGATGAGCAGTTCTTC. It translates to CASRESSMDEQFF.

Written as DNA, the CDR3 is TGCGCCAGCAGCACGGCTAGCGGGAGGGGAGATACGCAGTATTTT. Residues: CASSTASGRGDTQYF. This sequence joins TRBV10-1 and TRBJ2-3, with TRBD2 matching 12 bases. Germline trimming cut 6 bases from V and 5 bases from J; bases unmatched to any gene: 6. The length of the CDR3 is 15 residues. Germline CDR1 is WNHNN and CDR2 is SYGVQD (reference sequence).

J is TRBJ2-5 and V is TRBV4-2; TRBD2 might be the D (6 bases). CDR1 and CDR2 (germline): LGHNA, YNFKEQ. The CDR3 has 13 amino acids. V lost 4 bases, J lost 5 bases, and 11 bases lay in between. The CDR3 region has the DNA TGTGCCAGCAGCCCAGGCGGGACGGAGACCCAGTACTTC. As protein: CASSPGGTETQYF.

The rearrangement links TRBV30 to TRBJ2-7; 11 bases agree with TRBD1. The CDR3 extends over 15 amino acids. Trimming took 0 bases from V and 5 from J; bases not matched to a gene: 6. The germline V gene has CDR1 GTSNPN and CDR2 SVGIG (reference sequence). The CDR3 nucleotides read TGTGCCTGGAGTGTAATGGGACAGGGGGGGAACGAGCAGTACTTC. It specifies CAWSVMGQGGNEQYF. The complete variable domain, with remaining parts taken from reference TRBV30 and TRBJ2-7, reads SQTIHQWPATLVQPVGSPLSLECTVEGTSNPNLYWYRQAAGRGLQLLFYSVGIGQISSEVPQNLSASRPQDRQFILSSKKLLLSDSGFYLCAWSVMGQGGNEQYFGPGTRLTVT.

The chain couples TRBV19 to TRBJ1-5, with a tentative D call TRBD1 (6 bases). The CDR3 covers 15 residues. Germline V gene lookup returns CDR1 LNHDA and CDR2 SQIVND (reference sequence). V lost 2 bases and J 2 bases, leaving 10 bases between the germline ends. The CDR3 is CASSITPGGNQPQHF. CDR3 nucleotide sequence: TGTGCCAGTAGTATAACTCCAGGGGGCAATCAGCCCCAGCATTTT.

Only one count was recorded for this clone. The rearrangement uses TRBV19 and TRBJ2-5; 9 nucleotides agree with TRBD2. V gave up 5 bases and J gave up 7 bases; unmatched junction bases: 17. The germline CDR1 and CDR2 sequences are LNHDA and SQIVND (reference sequence). CDR3 length: 17 amino acids. The CDR3 DNA reads as TGTGCCAGTAGTGCCTTGGGAGCGGGAGGTCCAACTGGGACCCAGTACTTC. Protein sequence: CASSALGAGGPTGTQYF.

CDR3 sequence: CASSVGERRDEQFF. CDR3 nucleotides: TGTGCCAGCAGCGTGGGAGAAAGGAGGGATGAGCAGTTCTTC. The chain links TRBV11-3 to TRBJ2-1; tentative D call: TRBD2 (6 bases). V lost 5 bases and J 8 bases, leaving 16 bases between the germline ends. The CDR3 contains 14 residues. Germline lookup yields CDR1 SGHNT and CDR2 YENEEA.